This is a list of T cell receptor beta chains from one sample in a study of blood T cell repertoires in COVID-19. Only in-frame clones appear in the TCRdb table, and some are missing; sequencing was by immunoSEQ multiplex PCR. Among roughly 130,000 clones, 80% were seen once, and the ten largest hold about 2%. Material for sequencing was peripheral blood. These receptor sequences come from a man between 65 and 79 years old with acute or convalescent COVID-19. The CDR3 runs from the conserved cysteine through the conserved F or W. Each record gives: D gene, V gene, J gene, clone size, CDR3 protein, CDR3 DNA. The D gene is left open where the match is weak. Size values are once, few and many counts, or a class for expanded clones, and some rows have none.

d_call: NA
v_call: TRBV5-5
j_call: TRBJ1-3
clone_size: NA
cdr3_aa: CASSLQGSNSGNTIYF
cdr3_nt: TGTGCCAGCAGCTTGCAGGGGAGCAACTCTGGAAACACCATATATTTT

d_call: TRBD2
v_call: TRBV7-3
j_call: TRBJ2-2
clone_size: NA
cdr3_aa: CASSSIAGGTGELFF
cdr3_nt: TGTGCCAGCAGCTCCATAGCGGGGGGCACCGGGGAGCTGTTTTTT

d_call: NA
v_call: TRBV28
j_call: TRBJ1-2
clone_size: few
cdr3_aa: CASSLQGGPNYGYTF
cdr3_nt: TGTGCCAGCAGTTTACAGGGCGGACCTAACTATGGCTACACCTTC

d_call: NA
v_call: TRBV19
j_call: TRBJ2-3
clone_size: NA
cdr3_aa: CASSTTARGPDTQYF
cdr3_nt: TGTGCCAGTAGTACGACGGCTAGGGGCCCAGATACGCAGTATTTT

d_call: TRBD2
v_call: TRBV10-2
j_call: TRBJ2-3
clone_size: NA
cdr3_aa: CASSGTGLTDTQYF
cdr3_nt: TGCGCCAGCAGTGGAACGGGACTAACAGATACGCAGTATTTT

d_call: NA
v_call: TRBV19
j_call: TRBJ1-5
clone_size: NA
cdr3_aa: CATLHAGSSNQPQHF
cdr3_nt: TGTGCCACCCTTCATGCAGGGTCAAGCAATCAGCCCCAGCATTTT

d_call: NA
v_call: TRBV6-5
j_call: TRBJ1-3
clone_size: NA
cdr3_aa: CASSPLSTGGNTIYF
cdr3_nt: TGTGCCAGCAGCCCCTTATCCACGGGGGGAAACACCATATATTTT

d_call: TRBD1
v_call: TRBV2
j_call: TRBJ2-2
clone_size: NA
cdr3_aa: CASQDRANTGELFF
cdr3_nt: TGTGCCAGCCAGGACAGGGCGAACACCGGGGAGCTGTTTTTT

d_call: NA
v_call: TRBV6-6
j_call: TRBJ2-2
clone_size: NA
cdr3_aa: CASQQGRDTGELFF
cdr3_nt: TGTGCCAGCCAACAGGGAAGGGACACCGGGGAGCTGTTTTTT

d_call: TRBD2
v_call: TRBV11-2
j_call: TRBJ2-7
clone_size: NA
cdr3_aa: CASSLLAGGIYEQYF
cdr3_nt: TGTGCCAGCAGCTTACTAGCGGGGGGAATTTACGAGCAGTACTTC

d_call: TRBD1
v_call: TRBV14
j_call: TRBJ1-1
clone_size: NA
cdr3_aa: CASSPRQGVNTEAFF
cdr3_nt: TGTGCCAGCAGTCCGAGACAGGGTGTTAACACTGAAGCTTTCTTT

d_call: TRBD1
v_call: TRBV2
j_call: TRBJ2-7
clone_size: once
cdr3_aa: CASSRKQGSGEQYF
cdr3_nt: TGTGCCAGCAGTAGAAAACAGGGGTCCGGCGAGCAGTACTTC

d_call: NA
v_call: TRBV5-4
j_call: TRBJ2-5
clone_size: NA
cdr3_aa: CASSLAIGGETQYF
cdr3_nt: TGTGCCAGCAGCTTGGCCATCGGGGGAGAGACCCAGTACTTC

d_call: NA
v_call: TRBV6-2/TRBV6-3
j_call: TRBJ2-7
clone_size: NA
cdr3_aa: CASSYHSGEQYF
cdr3_nt: TGTGCCAGCAGTTATCACTCGGGCGAGCAGTACTTC

d_call: TRBD1
v_call: TRBV2
j_call: TRBJ1-5
clone_size: NA
cdr3_aa: CASREGTGFLNQPQHF
cdr3_nt: TGTGCCAGCCGCGAGGGGACAGGGTTTCTTAATCAGCCCCAGCATTTT

d_call: TRBD2
v_call: TRBV9
j_call: TRBJ2-5
clone_size: once
cdr3_aa: CASSVGAGGSETQYF
cdr3_nt: TGTGCCAGCAGCGTAGGAGCGGGGGGTTCAGAGACCCAGTACTTC

d_call: TRBD1
v_call: TRBV13
j_call: TRBJ1-2
clone_size: NA
cdr3_aa: CASSLIGQGNGRDYGYTF
cdr3_nt: TGTGCCAGCAGCTTAATCGGACAGGGCAATGGGAGGGACTATGGCTACACCTTC

d_call: NA
v_call: TRBV6-5
j_call: TRBJ1-2
clone_size: NA
cdr3_aa: CASSLLYRDGYTF
cdr3_nt: TGTGCCAGCAGTCTACTGTACAGGGATGGCTACACCTTC

d_call: TRBD2
v_call: TRBV25-1
j_call: TRBJ2-1
clone_size: few
cdr3_aa: CASSLAGGRNEQFF
cdr3_nt: TGTGCCAGCAGTCTAGCGGGGGGCCGTAATGAGCAGTTCTTC

d_call: TRBD1
v_call: TRBV18
j_call: TRBJ1-4
clone_size: NA
cdr3_aa: CASSPFLGQNNEKLFF
cdr3_nt: TGTGCCAGCTCACCATTCTTGGGACAGAATAATGAAAAACTGTTTTTT

d_call: TRBD2
v_call: TRBV6-1
j_call: TRBJ2-5
clone_size: NA
cdr3_aa: CASSETGGGPVRTQYF
cdr3_nt: TGTGCCAGCAGTGAAACGGGGGGGGGACCTGTGAGGACCCAGTACTTC

d_call: TRBD1
v_call: TRBV5-5
j_call: TRBJ1-1
clone_size: NA
cdr3_aa: CASSFHPGQGAGNTEAFF
cdr3_nt: TGTGCCAGCAGCTTTCACCCGGGACAGGGGGCGGGGAACACTGAAGCTTTCTTT

d_call: NA
v_call: TRBV12-3/TRBV12-4
j_call: TRBJ1-2
clone_size: NA
cdr3_aa: CASSFLGRGGYTF
cdr3_nt: TGTGCCAGCAGTTTCTTGGGCAGGGGTGGCTACACCTTC

d_call: NA
v_call: TRBV30
j_call: TRBJ1-5
clone_size: NA
cdr3_aa: CAWSLGGAGSYGPQHF
cdr3_nt: TGTGCCTGGAGTCTAGGGGGGGCTGGGAGTTATGGGCCCCAGCATTTT

d_call: NA
v_call: TRBV27
j_call: TRBJ1-3
clone_size: NA
cdr3_aa: CASSPRGYLRGNTIYF
cdr3_nt: TGTGCCAGCAGTCCCCGCGGGTACCTGAGGGGAAACACCATATATTTT

d_call: NA
v_call: TRBV5-4
j_call: TRBJ2-2
clone_size: few
cdr3_aa: CASSLRSNTGELFF
cdr3_nt: TGTGCCAGCAGCTTACGGTCTAACACCGGGGAGCTGTTTTTT